This TCR beta chain was sequenced in a study of blood T cell repertoires in COVID-19. The repertoire was sequenced with immunoSEQ multiplex PCR; TCRdb's copy has only in-frame clones and lacks some. The sample has approximately 140,000 clones, approximately 87% seen once. Membership in each cohort depended on participant-reported clinical history. V shed 4 bases, J shed 3 bases, and the junction held 8 bases outside the gene matches. CDR1 and CDR2 from the germline V gene are MNHEY and SMNVEV (reference sequence). The CDR3 runs to 16 residues. The sequence came from a man in his forties or fifties in a cohort exposed to, infected with or recovered from COVID-19 (not recorded which). This rearrangement joins TRBV27 to TRBJ1-5; 8 nucleotides align to TRBD1. Material: PBMCs or T cells enriched from blood (not recorded which). The CDR3 nucleotides are TGTGCCAGCAGTTCAAGCCGGGACAGGTACAATCAGCCCCAGCATTTT. Its protein product is CASSSSRDRYNQPQHF.